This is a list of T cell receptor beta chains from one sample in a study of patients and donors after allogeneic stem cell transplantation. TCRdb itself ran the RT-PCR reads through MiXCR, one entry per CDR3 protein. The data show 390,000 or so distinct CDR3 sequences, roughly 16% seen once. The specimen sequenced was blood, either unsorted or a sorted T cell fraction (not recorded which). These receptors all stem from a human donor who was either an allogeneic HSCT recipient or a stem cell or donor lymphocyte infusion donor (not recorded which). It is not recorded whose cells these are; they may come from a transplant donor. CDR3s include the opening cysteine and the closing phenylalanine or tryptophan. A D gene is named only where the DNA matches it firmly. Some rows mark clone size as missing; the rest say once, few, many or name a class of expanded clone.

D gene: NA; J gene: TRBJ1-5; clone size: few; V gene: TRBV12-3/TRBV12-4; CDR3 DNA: TGTGCCAGCAGTTTAAGGCAGCCATCTACCCAGCATTTT; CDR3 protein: CASSLRQPSTQHF
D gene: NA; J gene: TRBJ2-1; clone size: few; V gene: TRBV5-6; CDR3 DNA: TGTGCCAGCAGCTTCCTAACGGGAGAGCAGTTCTTC; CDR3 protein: CASSFLTGEQFF
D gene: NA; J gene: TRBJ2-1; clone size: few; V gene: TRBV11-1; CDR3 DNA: TGTGCCAGCAGCTTAAGGCCACCGAGCTCCTACAATGAGCAGTTCTTC; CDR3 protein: CASSLRPPSSYNEQFF
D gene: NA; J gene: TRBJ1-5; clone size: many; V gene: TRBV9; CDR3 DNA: TGTGCCAGCAGCGTCCGGGACAACAATCAGCCCCAGCATTTT; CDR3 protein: CASSVRDNNQPQHF
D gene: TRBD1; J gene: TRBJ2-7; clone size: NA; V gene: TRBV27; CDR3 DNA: TGTGCCAGCAGTACCCGGACAGGGGGCTACGAGCAGTACTTC; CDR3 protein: CASSTRTGGYEQYF
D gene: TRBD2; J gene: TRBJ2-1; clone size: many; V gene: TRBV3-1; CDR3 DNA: TGTGCCAGCAGGCTAGCGGGAGGGCTTTTCGGTGAGCAGTTCTTC; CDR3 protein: CASRLAGGLFGEQFF
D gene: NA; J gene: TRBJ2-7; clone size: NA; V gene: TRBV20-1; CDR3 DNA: TGCAGTGCTATCTCCTACGAGCAGTACTTC; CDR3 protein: CSAISYEQYF
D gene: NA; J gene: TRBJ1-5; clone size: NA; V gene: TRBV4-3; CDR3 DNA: TGCGCCAGCAGCCAAGACGCGGGTTCGGGCAATCAGCCCCAGCATTTT; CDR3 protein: CASSQDAGSGNQPQHF
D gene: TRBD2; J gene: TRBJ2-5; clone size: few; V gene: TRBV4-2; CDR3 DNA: TGTGCCAGCAGCCAAGAGGGGCTAGCGGGGGATCTCGGAGGGACCCAGTACTTC; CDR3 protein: CASSQEGLAGDLGGTQYF
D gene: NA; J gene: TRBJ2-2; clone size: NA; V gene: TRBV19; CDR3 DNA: TGTGCCAGTAGTATAAGGCCCCTCTCCAACACCGGGGAGCTGTTTTTT; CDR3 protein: CASSIRPLSNTGELFF
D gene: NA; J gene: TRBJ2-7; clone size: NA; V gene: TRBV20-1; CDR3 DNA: TGCAGTGCTAGAGCCGACCCAGCCAGCTCCTACGAGCAGTACTTC; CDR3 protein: CSARADPASSYEQYF
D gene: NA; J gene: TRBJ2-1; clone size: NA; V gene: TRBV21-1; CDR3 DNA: TGTGCCAGCAGCAAAGATAGACCTTCCGCCTACAATGAGCAGTTCTTC; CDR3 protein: CASSKDRPSAYNEQFF
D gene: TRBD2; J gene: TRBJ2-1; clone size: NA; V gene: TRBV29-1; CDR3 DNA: TGCAGCGTTGGGGGACTATACTACAATGAGCAGTTCTTC; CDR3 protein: CSVGGLYYNEQFF
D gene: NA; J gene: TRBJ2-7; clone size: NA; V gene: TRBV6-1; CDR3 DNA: TGTGCCAGCAGAGATGGGGGGGACACTACCTACGAGCAGTACTTC; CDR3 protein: CASRDGGDTTYEQYF
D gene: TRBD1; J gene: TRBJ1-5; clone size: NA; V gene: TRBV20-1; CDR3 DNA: TGCAGTGCTAGAGGACCCCCACAGGGGAGCAATCAGCCCCAGCATTTT; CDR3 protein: CSARGPPQGSNQPQHF
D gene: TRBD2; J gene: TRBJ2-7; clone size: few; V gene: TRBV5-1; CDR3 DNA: TGCGCCAGCAGCTTCGGACTAGCGAGCTCCTACGAGCAGTACTTC; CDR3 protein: CASSFGLASSYEQYF
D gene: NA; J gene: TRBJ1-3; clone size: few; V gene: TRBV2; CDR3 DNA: TGTGCCAGCAAATATGGAGGGGGCTCTGGAAACACCATATATTTT; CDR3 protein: CASKYGGGSGNTIYF
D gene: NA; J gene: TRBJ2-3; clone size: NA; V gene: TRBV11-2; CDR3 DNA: TGTGCCAGCAGCTCCCCCGGTAGCGGAGATACGCAGTATTTT; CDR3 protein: CASSSPGSGDTQYF
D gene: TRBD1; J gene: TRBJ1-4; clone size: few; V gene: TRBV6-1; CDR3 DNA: TGTGCCAGCAGGCAATCCGGGACAGCGAATGAAAAACTGTTTTTT; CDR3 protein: CASRQSGTANEKLFF
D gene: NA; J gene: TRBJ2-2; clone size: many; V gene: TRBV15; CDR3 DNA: TGTGCCACCAGCAGATTTGGGGTGGAGCTGTTTTTT; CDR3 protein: CATSRFGVELFF
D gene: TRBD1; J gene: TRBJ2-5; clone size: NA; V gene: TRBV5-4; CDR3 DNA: TGTGCCAGCAGCCCGGGACAGTACGGAGAGACCCAGTACTTC; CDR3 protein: CASSPGQYGETQYF